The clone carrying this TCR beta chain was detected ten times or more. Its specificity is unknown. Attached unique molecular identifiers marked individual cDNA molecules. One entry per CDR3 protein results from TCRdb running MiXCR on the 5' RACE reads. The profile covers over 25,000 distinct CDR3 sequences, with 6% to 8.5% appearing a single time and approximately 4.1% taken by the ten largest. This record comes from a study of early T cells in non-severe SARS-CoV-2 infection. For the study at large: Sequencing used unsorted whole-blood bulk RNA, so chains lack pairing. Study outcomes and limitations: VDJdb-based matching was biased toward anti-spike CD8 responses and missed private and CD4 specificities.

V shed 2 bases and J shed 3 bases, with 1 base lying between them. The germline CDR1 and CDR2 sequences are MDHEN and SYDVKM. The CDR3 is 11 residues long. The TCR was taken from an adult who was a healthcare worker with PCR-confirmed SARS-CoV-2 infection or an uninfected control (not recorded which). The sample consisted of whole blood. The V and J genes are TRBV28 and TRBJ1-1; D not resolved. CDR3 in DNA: TGTGCCAGCAGTTTACACACTGAAGCTTTCTTT. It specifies CASSLHTEAFF.